This T cell receptor beta chain was identified during a study of control samples from healthy donors and cancer patients (dated by TCRdb to about 2020). Library preparation was by the immunoSEQ multiplex PCR assay. TCRdb stores this immuneACCESS table with in-frame sequences only. Part of the clones is absent; in the studies checked, under half of the shortfall reflects unresolved V genes, and no reason is known for the rest. This sample holds 400,000 to 500,000 clones; 75% to 95% were observed only once. 6% to 7% of the sample lies in the top ten. This clone was seen more than once but under ten times. Its antigen has not been determined. Qualities for individual bases were not recorded, and no much larger clone is one base off. The CDR3 contains 15 residues, cysteine and phenylalanine counted. Only the CDR3 DNA is retained, 45 bases long and in frame from the first base. Looking up the germline V gene yields CDR1 MGHRA and CDR2 YSYEKL. V is reduced by 0 bases and J by 4 bases, leaving a spacing of 9 bases between them.

The sequencing input was PBMCs. This receptor was obtained from a middle-aged man with head and neck cancer. The chain is encoded by TRBV4-1 joined to TRBJ1-4; TRBD1 is a possible D gene, resting on 5 matching bases. CDR3 protein: CASSQDVGGNEKLFF. The DNA sequence is as follows: TGCGCCAGCAGCCAAGATGTGGGGGGTAATGAAAAACTGTTTTTT.